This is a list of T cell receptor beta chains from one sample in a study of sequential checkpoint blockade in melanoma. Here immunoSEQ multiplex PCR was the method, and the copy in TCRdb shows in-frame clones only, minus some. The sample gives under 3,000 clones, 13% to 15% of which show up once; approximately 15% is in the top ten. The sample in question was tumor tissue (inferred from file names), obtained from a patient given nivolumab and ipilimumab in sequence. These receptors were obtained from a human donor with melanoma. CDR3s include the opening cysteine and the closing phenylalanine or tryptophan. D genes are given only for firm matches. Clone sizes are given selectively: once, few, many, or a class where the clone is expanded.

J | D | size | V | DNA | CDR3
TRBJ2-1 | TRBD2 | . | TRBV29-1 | TGCAGCGTTGAAACTGGACTAGCGGGAGACTTCTACAATGAGCAGTTCTTC | CSVETGLAGDFYNEQFF
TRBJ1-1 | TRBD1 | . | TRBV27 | TGTGCCAGCAGTTTATCCGCAGGGGGCGGTGAAGCTTTCTTT | CASSLSAGGGEAFF
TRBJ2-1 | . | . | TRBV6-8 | TGTGCCAGCAGGCCACTAACGACCCTAAACAATGAGCAGTTCTTC | CASRPLTTLNNEQFF
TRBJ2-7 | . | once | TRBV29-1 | TGCAGCGTTGAAGGGCCTTTGGTTATGGGATACTACGAGCAGTACTTC | CSVEGPLVMGYYEQYF
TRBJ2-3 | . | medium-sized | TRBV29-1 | TGCAGCGTTTATAAAGTCACAGATACGCAGTATTTT | CSVYKVTDTQYF
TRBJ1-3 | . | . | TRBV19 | TGTGCCAGTAGCCCGGGACGGACATATTCTGGAAACACCATATATTTT | CASSPGRTYSGNTIYF
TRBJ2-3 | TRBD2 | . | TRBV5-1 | TGCGCCAGCAGCTTGACGGGACTAGCGGGTGGCACAGATACGCAGTATTTT | CASSLTGLAGGTDTQYF
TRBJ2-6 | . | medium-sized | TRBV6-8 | TGTGCCAGCAGCGGGGGTTCTGGGGCCAACGTCCTGACTTTC | CASSGGSGANVLTF
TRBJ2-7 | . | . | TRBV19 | TGTGCCACCGCGATGAGCCCCGTTAACGAGCAGTACTTC | CATAMSPVNEQYF
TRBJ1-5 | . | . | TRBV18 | TGTGCCAGCTCACGGCAGGGGCTCAATCAGCCCCAGCATTTT | CASSRQGLNQPQHF
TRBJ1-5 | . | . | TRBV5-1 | TGCGCCAGCAGCTTGGCTGGAATGGGTCAGCCCCAGCATTTT | CASSLAGMGQPQHF
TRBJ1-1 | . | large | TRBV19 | TGTGCCAGTATGGGAGGGGCCGTCACTGAAGCTTTCTTT | CASMGGAVTEAFF
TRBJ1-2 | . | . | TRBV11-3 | TGTGCCAGCAGCCCGACCCCAGGGGTGGATGGCTACACCTTC | CASSPTPGVDGYTF
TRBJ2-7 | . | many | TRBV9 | TGTGCCAGCAGCGCGGGGTTCTGGGCTTCTACGAAGCAGTACTTC | CASSAGFWASTKQYF
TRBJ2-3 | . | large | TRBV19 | TGTGCCAGTAGTATAGGGGGACCTGGCCGGCGGAGGGATACGCAGTATTTT | CASSIGGPGRRRDTQYF
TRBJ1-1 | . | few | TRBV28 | TGTGCCAGCAGTTCCGCGGACGTCACTGAAGCTTTCTTT | CASSSADVTEAFF
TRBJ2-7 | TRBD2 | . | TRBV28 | TGTGCCAGCAGTACCCCGGCTAGCGGTGGCGGCGACGAGCAGTACTTC | CASSTPASGGGDEQYF
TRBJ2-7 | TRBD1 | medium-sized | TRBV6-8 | TGTGCCAGCAGAAGACAGGGGGGGTCCTACGAGCAGTACTTC | CASRRQGGSYEQYF
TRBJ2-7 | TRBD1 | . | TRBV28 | TGTGCCAGCCGGACAGGGGGCTCCTACGAGCAGTACTTC | CASRTGGSYEQYF
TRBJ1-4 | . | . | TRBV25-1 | TGTGCCAGCTGTACAGGCGCAACTAATGAAAAACTGTTTTTT | CASCTGATNEKLFF
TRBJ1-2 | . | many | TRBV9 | TGTGCCAGCAGTGGGAGGTCCTATGGCTACACCTTC | CASSGRSYGYTF
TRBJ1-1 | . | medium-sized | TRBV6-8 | TGTGCCAGCAGTTACGGTAAAGATACCAAGAACACTGAAGCTTTCTTT | CASSYGKDTKNTEAFF
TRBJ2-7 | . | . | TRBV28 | TGTGCCAGCATCGAAGGTGGGGGTTCGATATCCTACGAGCAGTACTTC | CASIEGGGSISYEQYF
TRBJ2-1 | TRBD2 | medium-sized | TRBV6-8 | TGTGCCAGCAGTCAAGCGGGAGGGCCTGGAAATGAGCAGTTCTTC | CASSQAGGPGNEQFF